This TCR beta chain was found in a study of cytomegalovirus exposure and HLA in healthy donors. Broader study findings: Later analysis showed TCR association rates varying by HLA locus, highest for DRB1 and lowest for HLA-C. The study reported that TCR beta sequences accurately predicted HLA-A and HLA-B alleles in most subjects. A later analysis linked a missense DCLRE1C variant to TCR beta V- and J-gene trimming.

Unmatched junction bases numbered 13, after V lost 7 bases and J lost 8 bases. In germline, CDR1 is MNHEY, CDR2 SMNVEV (reference sequence). There are 15 residues in the CDR3. Primers: 60 Vbeta forward and 13 Jbeta reverse. Profiling relied on immunoSEQ multiplex PCR, and the TCRdb table lists in-frame clones only, not all of them. Of some 100,000 clones listed, 70% to 80% are singletons. A remark on this clone: Its antigen is undetermined.

The TCR sequence derives from a woman aged 35 to 49 in good health and CMV-seropositive. This sequence joins TRBV27 and TRBJ1-2; 10 positions agree with TRBD1. Sample: PBMCs. CDR3 bases: TGTGCCAGCACCTACCGGGACAGGGGTGGAGGGGGCTACACCTTC. Translation gives CASTYRDRGGGGYTF.